This TCR beta chain was recovered during a study of blood T cell repertoires in COVID-19. As for the study in general: Samples of COVID-19 (acute and convalescent) were obtained from the United States, Italy and Spain. Sources were T cells, B-cell-depleted T cells, or PBMCs; the material itself was cDNA or gDNA.

This CDR3 is built from 15 residues. The trim removed 4 bases at V and 4 bases at J, leaving 3 bases unmatched. The germline V gene encodes CDR1 MGHRA and CDR2 YSYEKL. Original handling: The authors estimated nucleated cell counts from reference gene primer amplification. Profiling relied on immunoSEQ multiplex PCR, and the TCRdb table lists in-frame clones only, not all of them. V, J and clone size were drawn from that table, and D and trimming were deduced from the DNA. The sample lists 150,000 to 250,000 clones, roughly 83% seen once, with approximately 5.9% in the top ten. Enrolled during active infection, Seattle patients were then followed longitudinally.

The sequenced material came from peripheral blood. The chain uses TRBV4-1 and TRBJ2-1, with 11 bases that match TRBD2. The receptor was isolated from a woman aged 40 to 49 with COVID-19, enrolled during active disease. CDR3: CASSRGLAGYNEQFF. The CDR3 DNA follows: TGCGCCAGCAGCCGAGGACTAGCGGGTTACAATGAGCAGTTCTTC.